The 15 T cell receptor beta chains listed next were all sequenced from one sample in a study of CD8+ T cells in alopecia areata. Following extraction, RNA underwent reverse transcription to cDNA, which served as the sequencing template. The assay was immunoSEQ multiplex PCR, and TCRdb's table has in-frame clones only and misses some. Seen here are approximately 120,000 clones, about 46% observed once, and the top ten hold 10% to 13%. The sequencing input was NKG2D-low CD8+ T cells sorted from blood. The origin of the receptors is a human donor with alopecia areata.

V usage is TRBV28 and J usage is TRBJ2-7; no reliable D call. CDR1 MDHEN and CDR2 SYDVKM come from the germline V gene. V lost 5 bases and J 3 bases, leaving 11 bases between the germline ends. This CDR3 region has 13 residues. CDR3 coding DNA: TGTGCCAGCAGTCCCGCGGAGCACTACGAGCAGTACTTC. Its protein is CASSPAEHYEQYF.

The rearrangement joins TRBV29-1 to TRBJ1-1, with D possibly being TRBD1 (5 bases). CDR3 length: 14 residues. Germline V lookup: CDR1 SQVTM, CDR2 ANQGSEA. V lost 6 bases, J lost 3 bases, and 17 bases lay in between. CDR3 sequence: CSVTSAQGDTEAFF. The CDR3 nucleotides are TGCAGCGTGACATCGGCCCAAGGGGACACTGAAGCTTTCTTT.

In this sample, this clone turned up a few times. The chain carries TRBV29-1 and TRBJ2-6, with TRBD1 matching over 9 bases. This CDR3 contains 17 residues. Germline V gene data show CDR1 as SQVTM and CDR2 as ANQGSEA. V shed 0 bases and J 0 bases; nucleotides not matched to a gene: 3. CDR3 coding DNA: TGCAGCGTTGAAGAATGGGACAGGGACTCTGGGGCCAACGTCCTGACTTTC. Protein sequence: CSVEEWDRDSGANVLTF.

The CDR3 here is CASSLDRITNQPQHF. The CDR3 nucleotides read TGTGCCAGCAGCTTAGACAGGATAACCAATCAGCCCCAGCATTTT. The gene calls are TRBV7-8 and TRBJ1-5; D may be TRBD1 (5 bases). CDR1 and CDR2 from the germline V gene are SGHVS and FQNEAQ. V lost 1 base, J lost 3 bases, and 10 bases lay in between. The CDR3 is 15 residues long.

The genes are TRBV11-2 and TRBJ2-6; 9 bases line up with TRBD1. This CDR3 is built from 15 residues. In germline, CDR1 is SGHAT, CDR2 FQNNGV. V trimming: 5 bases; J trimming: 6 bases; junction bases outside the gene matches: 5. DNA of the CDR3: TGTGCCAGCAGCCAAGGGACAGGGCAGGCCAACGTCCTGACTTTC. Amino acid sequence: CASSQGTGQANVLTF. Full variable domain (rest looked up from reference TRBV11-2 and TRBJ2-6): EAGVAQSPRYKIIEKRQSVAFWCNPISGHATLYWYQQILGQGPKLLIQFQNNGVVDDSQLPKDRFSAERLKGVDSTLKIQPAKLEDSAVYLCASSQGTGQANVLTFGAGSRLTVL.

This clone was counted a few times. This chain joins TRBV29-1 and TRBJ2-5, with D perhaps being TRBD1 or TRBD2 (6 bases each). V was shortened by 6 bases and J by 2 bases, with 10 bases between the two germline ends. This CDR3 contains 12 residues. CDR1 and CDR2 (germline): SQVTM, ANQGSEA. This chain's CDR3 is CSVQGTQETQYF. CDR3 coding DNA: TGCAGCGTCCAGGGGACTCAAGAGACCCAGTACTTC.

The chain combines TRBV29-1 with TRBJ2-1; D tentatively reads TRBD1 or TRBD2 (6 bases each). The germline CDR1 and CDR2 sequences are SQVTM and ANQGSEA. Trimming cost V 0 bases and J 16 bases, with 16 bases left between them. The CDR3 sequence is 12 residues long. DNA of the CDR3: TGCAGCGTTGAAGATTGGGACGGGGGCTACTTCTTC. This gives the protein CSVEDWDGGYFF.

This chain connects TRBV19 to TRBJ2-7, with TRBD2 matching 10 bases. Germline trimming cut 0 bases from V and 3 bases from J; bases unmatched to any gene: 2. CDR3 length: 15 residues. Germline CDR1 reads LNHDA; CDR2 reads SQIVND (reference sequence). This chain's CDR3 is CASSIEAGGDYEQYF. The CDR3 nucleotides read TGTGCCAGTAGTATAGAAGCGGGAGGGGACTACGAGCAGTACTTC. The variable domain in full, with the rest retrieved from reference TRBV19 and TRBJ2-7, is DGGITQSPKYLFRKEGQNVTLSCEQNLNHDAMYWYRQDPGQGLRLIYYSQIVNDFQKGDIAEGYSVSREKKESFPLTVTSAQKNPTAFYLCASSIEAGGDYEQYFGPGTRLTVT.

The chain uses TRBV13 and TRBJ2-5, with D perhaps matching TRBD1 or TRBD2 (5 bases each). The CDR3 extends over 15 amino acids. The V end was cut by 4 bases, the J end by 4 bases, with 16 bases between. Germline V gene data show CDR1 as PRHDT and CDR2 as FYEKMQ (reference sequence). The CDR3 region has the DNA TGTGCCAGCAGCTACCCCTCGAGGGACCCAGAGACCCAGTACTTC. Translation: CASSYPSRDPETQYF. The complete variable domain, with remaining parts taken from reference TRBV13 and TRBJ2-5, reads AAGVIQSPRHLIKEKRETATLKCYPIPRHDTVYWYQQGPGQDPQFLISFYEKMQSDKGSIPDRFSAQQFSDYHSELNMSSLELGDSALYFCASSYPSRDPETQYFGPGTRLLVL.

This chain connects TRBV11-2 to TRBJ2-5; no clear D. The V gene's germline CDR1 is SGHAT and CDR2 FQNNGV. V dropped 1 base and J dropped 5 bases, with 14 bases sitting between them. The CDR3 spans 15 residues. The CDR3 loop is CASSLGTGLLETQYF. CDR3 coding DNA: TGTGCCAGCAGCTTAGGTACCGGGCTGCTGGAGACCCAGTACTTC.

V usage is TRBV9 and J usage is TRBJ2-5; 11 bases are a match to TRBD1. The CDR3 consists of 16 residues. V shed 5 bases, J shed 5 bases, and the junction held 11 bases outside the gene matches. Germline CDR1 and CDR2: SGDLS and YYNGEE. The CDR3 coding sequence is TGTGCCAGCAGTCGCCCGGGACAGGGGGTTGAGGAGACCCAGTACTTC. This gives the protein CASSRPGQGVEETQYF.

The chain combines TRBV7-6 with TRBJ2-1; D is unclear. Germline CDR1 and CDR2: SGHVS and FNYEAQ. V lost 1 base, J lost 5 bases, and 0 bases lay in between. This CDR3 has 11 amino acids. CDR3 bases: TGTGCCAGCAGCTTAGACAATGAGCAGTTCTTC. It specifies CASSLDNEQFF.

The gene calls are TRBV29-1 and TRBJ2-7; D remains unclear. This CDR3 comprises 14 residues. With 4 bases removed from V and 7 bases from J, the gap between germline ends came to 20 bases. Germline V gene lookup returns CDR1 SQVTM and CDR2 ANQGSEA. The CDR3 DNA is TGCAGCGTTGCCCCCCCTGGGTCGGCTGGGGAGCAGTACTTC. Amino acid sequence: CSVAPPGSAGEQYF.

Note on this clone: The same CDR3 is also encoded by other DNA sequences in this sample. The J gene is TRBJ2-1, the V gene TRBV29-1; 14 bases match TRBD2. The J segment lost 7 bases and the V segment lost 3 bases, leaving 2 bases of the junction unmatched. This CDR3 has 14 amino acids. The germline CDR1 and CDR2 sequences are SQVTM and ANQGSEA. CDR3 sequence (DNA): TGCAGCGTTGAGGGACTAGCGGGAGAGAATGAGCAGTTCTTC. Translating it yields CSVEGLAGENEQFF.

The CDR3 bases are TGTGCCAGCAACGCCGGGACAGGGAACTACGAGCAGTACTTC. This gives the protein CASNAGTGNYEQYF. The chain employs TRBV25-1 and TRBJ2-7; TRBD1 matches at 9 bases. The CDR3 contains 14 residues. In germline, CDR1 is MGHDK, CDR2 SYGVNS. Trimming removed 7 bases from V and 3 bases from J; junction bases left unmatched: 7.